One T cell receptor (beta chain) is described in this entry. Antigen specificity is unknown. The sample comes from a study of T cells after yellow fever vaccination. Regarding the study as a whole: Though weaker, the secondary response peaked faster, on day 5 versus 15. Across the CD4 and CD8 compartments, a small share of clonotypes was present in both.

This CDR3 has 16 residues. V lost 1 base to trimming and J lost 4 bases, with 17 bases between them. Germline CDR1 SGHTA, CDR2 FQGNSA. They built TCR cDNA with 5'RACE template switching, a step that put in a universal primer site and UMIs. One entry per CDR3 protein, called by TCRdb with MiXCR from the 5' RACE reads. The data show roughly 260,000 distinct CDR3 sequences, 10% to 15% seen once. The chain is built from TRBV7-2 and TRBJ2-7; D is uncertain. Material: CD4+ T cells sorted from PBMCs, obtained 45 days after the yellow fever booster vaccination. The source is a man under 40 who received the YFV17D yellow fever vaccine. DNA for the CDR3: TGTGCCAGCAGCTTAGAGGTAGGAAGAACGGATTACGAGCAGTACTTC. Encoded protein: CASSLEVGRTDYEQYF. Filled out from reference TRBV7-2 and TRBJ2-7, the complete variable domain reads GAGVSQSPSNKVTEKGKDVELRCDPISGHTALYWYRQSLGQGLEFLIYFQGNSAPDKSGLPSDRFSAERTGGSVSTLTIQRTQQEDSAVYLCASSLEVGRTDYEQYFGPGTRLTVT.